Below, one T cell receptor beta chain is given with its context. The data were taken from a study of human T cells and chemical hapten exposure. TCRdb recomputed calls from the RACE reads with MiXCR, one row per CDR3 protein. Of about 100,000 distinct CDR3 sequences listed, around 10% are singletons. The V gene lost 8 bases and the J gene lost 10 bases, with 12 bases spanning the gap. The germline V gene has CDR1 SQVTM and CDR2 ANQGSEA. The CDR3 is made up of 11 amino acids. Indicated time point: patch test 2, 6 weeks after DPC sensitization. The treatment was: therapeutic diphenylcyclopropenone sensitization with weekly scalp DPC.

This receptor was identified in a woman aged 40 to 50 with alopecia areata. Some clones in this sample may be carry-over from other donors' samples. Sequencing was performed on whole blood, taken in connection with sensitization to the hapten diphenylcyclopropenone (DPC). The rearrangement joins TRBV29-1 to TRBJ1-6; D call uncertain. CDR3 residues: CSPATVSPLHF. The CDR3 nucleotides are TGCAGCCCCGCCACAGTATCACCCCTCCACTTT.